This TCR beta chain originates from a study of regulatory T cells in long-lasting Graves disease. Study-wide background: Graves' patients with a new diagnosis had received antithyroid drugs under 3 months.

CDR3 length equals 17 residues. J gave up 6 bases and V 4 bases, and 16 bases lay outside the gene matches. Germline-derived CDR1 and CDR2 are SQVTM and ANQGSEA. Findings and limits, study-wide: There was favoring of TRBV28, TRBJ1-2 and TRBJ2-5 in persistent disease.

This clonotype occurred many times. Its target is unknown. Sequencing libraries for TCR beta were prepared with iRepertoire HTBI primers and Arm-PCR of CDR3 regions. TCRdb re-derived calls from the multiplex PCR reads in MiXCR, one entry per CDR3 protein. There are about 540,000 distinct CDR3 sequences in the sample; approximately 13% occur only once, and about 10% lies in the top ten. This sample's time point: newly diagnosed GD, antithyroid drugs for less than 3 months. PBMCs provided the RNA from which the TCR library was made. These data also formed part of another study, on T cells in Graves' hyperthyroidism and ophthalmopathy. Per that study: Expanded thyroid clonotypes (above 0.001) were mostly also found in blood.

The chain has TRBV29-1 and TRBJ2-1; 9 nucleotides agree with TRBD1. This specimen was peripheral blood mononuclear cells (PBMCs), taken at new diagnosis, from a patient treated with antithyroid drugs. This sequence originates from a young man with Graves disease. The CDR3 is CSVAFYSGTGPSNEQFF. The DNA of the CDR3 is TGCAGCGTTGCGTTTTACTCCGGGACAGGGCCATCCAATGAGCAGTTCTTC.